The 10 T cell receptor beta chains listed next were all sequenced from one sample in a study of blood T cell repertoires in COVID-19. Clones were read by immunoSEQ multiplex PCR, and TCRdb kept only the in-frame ones, dropping some. The sample lists about 81,000 clones; 91% were seen once. The sequencing sample was made of peripheral blood. These receptors all stem from a woman between 50 and 59 years old in a cohort sampled during active COVID-19.

The V gene is TRBV7-8, the J gene TRBJ1-2, with 8 nucleotides matching TRBD1. This CDR3 has 17 amino acids. Trimming took 1 base from V and 4 from J; bases not matched to a gene: 11. The germline V gene has CDR1 SGHVS and CDR2 FQNEAQ. CDR3 region: CASSLVARGPLGYGYTF. The CDR3 DNA reads TGTGCCAGCAGCTTAGTGGCCAGGGGGCCCCTTGGCTATGGCTACACCTTC.

The chain combines TRBV3-1 (or the pseudogene TRBV3-2) with TRBJ1-4; perhaps TRBD1 as D (6 bases). Germline CDR1 LGHDT, CDR2 YNNKEL (reference sequence). V lost 6 bases, J lost 7 bases, and 12 bases lay in between. The CDR3 totals 13 residues. The CDR3 here is CASRIRGSEKLFF. The CDR3 region has the DNA TGTGCCAGCAGAATCAGGGGAAGTGAAAAACTGTTTTTT.

The chain employs TRBV7-3 and TRBJ2-3; 8 bases agree with TRBD1. The CDR3 covers 16 residues. V lost 1 base and J lost 5; bases outside the gene matches: 8. The germline gives CDR1 SGHTA, CDR2 FQGTGA. CDR3 sequence reads: CASSLNQGAQGDTQYF. The DNA for the CDR3 is TGTGCCAGCAGCTTAAATCAGGGGGCGCAGGGAGATACGCAGTATTTT.

V usage is TRBV5-1 and J usage is TRBJ2-7; tentatively, D is TRBD2 (6 bases). The length of the CDR3 is 15 residues. With 0 bases removed from V and 3 bases from J, the gap between germline ends came to 13 bases. CDR1 and CDR2 from the germline V gene are SGHRS and YFSETQ. The CDR3: CASSLGGARDYEQYF. In DNA form, the CDR3 reads TGCGCCAGCAGCTTGGGCGGGGCTCGAGACTACGAGCAGTACTTC.

This sequence joins TRBV10-3 and TRBJ2-7, with TRBD1 identical over 7 bases. Germline loops: CDR1 ENHRY, CDR2 SYGVKD. V trimming: 8 bases; J trimming: 6 bases; junction bases outside the gene matches: 7. This CDR3 region has 12 residues. CDR3 nucleotide sequence: TGTGCCATCGGAGACAGGGTGGGCGAGCAGTACTTC. Translated: CAIGDRVGEQYF.

The genes are TRBV5-1 and TRBJ1-6; 12 bases are shared with TRBD1. The V and J ends lost 4 bases and 9 bases, in that order; junction bases with no gene match: 5. CDR1 and CDR2 (germline): SGHRS, YFSETQ. The CDR3 length is 15 residues. The CDR3 DNA is TGCGCCAGCAGCAGGGACAGGGGGCAGGGTTCACCCCTCCACTTT. It yields the protein CASSRDRGQGSPLHF.

This sequence joins TRBV19 and TRBJ1-1; 7 bases line up with TRBD1. V lost 6 bases, J lost 6 bases, and 7 bases stayed unmatched. The germline gives CDR1 LNHDA, CDR2 SQIVND (reference sequence). This CDR3 has 13 residues. The CDR3 DNA reads as TGTGCCAGTAGGCCTGGGGGGACAGCTGAAGCTTTCTTT. Translating it yields CASRPGGTAEAFF.

The CDR3 region is CASSQGLYGYTF. The CDR3 DNA follows: TGTGCCAGCAGCCAGGGCCTCTATGGCTACACCTTC. The V gene is TRBV3-1 (or the pseudogene TRBV3-2), the J gene TRBJ1-2, with D hard to call. This CDR3 has 12 residues. Trimming pared 3 bases from V and 4 bases from J, leaving 6 bases between. Germline CDR1 LGHDT, CDR2 YNNKEL (reference sequence).

This clone has more than one count but fewer than ten. Here the CDR3 DNA reads TGTGCCAGTGAGGACAGGGTAGGCCGCGAGCAGTACTTC. It specifies CASEDRVGREQYF. The rearrangement uses TRBV19 and TRBJ2-7; 8 bases match TRBD1. Germline V gives CDR1 LNHDA, CDR2 SQIVND (reference sequence). The CDR3 is 13 amino acids. The J segment lost 6 bases and the V segment lost 8 bases, leaving 9 bases of the junction unmatched.

The chain employs TRBV3-1 (or the pseudogene TRBV3-2) and TRBJ2-3; 8 bases line up with TRBD2. The CDR3 loop spans 17 amino acids. Trimming cost V 1 base and J 2 bases; bases outside gene matches: 8. Per germline, CDR1 LGHDT and CDR2 YNNKEL (reference sequence). CDR3 amino acids: CASSQGVAGGFTDTQYF. CDR3 in DNA: TGTGCCAGCAGCCAAGGAGTGGCGGGGGGCTTCACAGATACGCAGTATTTT.